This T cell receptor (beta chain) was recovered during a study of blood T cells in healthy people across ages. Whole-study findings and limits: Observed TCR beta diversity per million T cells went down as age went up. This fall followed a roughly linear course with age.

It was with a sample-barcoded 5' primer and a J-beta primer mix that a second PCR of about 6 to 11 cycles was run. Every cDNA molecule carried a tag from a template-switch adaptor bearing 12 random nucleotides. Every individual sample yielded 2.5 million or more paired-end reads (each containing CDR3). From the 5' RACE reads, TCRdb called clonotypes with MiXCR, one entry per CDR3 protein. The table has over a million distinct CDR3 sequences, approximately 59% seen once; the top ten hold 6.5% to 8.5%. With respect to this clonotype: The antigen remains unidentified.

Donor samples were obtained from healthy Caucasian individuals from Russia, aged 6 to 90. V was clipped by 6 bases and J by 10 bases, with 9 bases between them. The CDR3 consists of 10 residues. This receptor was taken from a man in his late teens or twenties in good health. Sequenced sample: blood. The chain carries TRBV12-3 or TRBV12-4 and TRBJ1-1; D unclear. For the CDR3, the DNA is TGTGCCAGCAGCCCTTTTACAGCTTTCTTT. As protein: CASSPFTAFF.